Listed below are T cell receptor beta chains from one sample, sequenced in a study of OX40 agonist ivuxolimab in advanced cancers. Generated by immunoSEQ multiplex PCR, the TCRdb table keeps only in-frame clones and is missing some. The sample has more than 35,000 clones, about 83% seen once. The source was CD4+ or CD8+ T cells sorted from blood, collected in a trial of the OX40 agonist ivuxolimab. The receptors come from an adult with an advanced solid tumor such as melanoma, head and neck, liver or kidney cancer. The CDR3 runs from the conserved cysteine through the conserved F or W. A D gene is named only where the DNA matches it firmly. Rows may omit the clone size; those that give it use once, few, many or a size class.

d_call	v_call	j_call	clone_size	cdr3_aa	cdr3_nt
NA	TRBV7-6	TRBJ2-2	NA	CASSLATGLAGELFF	TGTGCCAGCAGCTTAGCCACGGGACTCGCCGGGGAGCTGTTTTTT
NA	TRBV18	TRBJ2-5	NA	CASSPIRETQYF	TGTGCCAGCTCTCCTATCCGGGAGACCCAGTACTTC
NA	TRBV20-1	TRBJ1-2	NA	CSVPGLYGYTF	TGCAGCGTCCCAGGGTTATATGGCTACACCTTC
TRBD1	TRBV19	TRBJ2-5	NA	CASSETGGLETQYF	TGTGCCAGTAGTGAAACAGGGGGTTTAGAGACCCAGTACTTC
NA	TRBV12-5	TRBJ2-1	once	CASGLTFNEQFF	TGTGCTAGTGGTTTGACATTTAATGAGCAGTTCTTC
TRBD1	TRBV19	TRBJ2-3	NA	CASSIGGDRGLQYF	TGTGCCAGTAGTATAGGAGGCGACAGGGGGCTGCAGTATTTT
TRBD2	TRBV7-9	TRBJ2-1	once	CASSPASGGDNEQFF	TGTGCCAGCAGCCCCGCTAGCGGGGGAGACAATGAGCAGTTCTTC
NA	TRBV30	TRBJ2-1	NA	CAWVPRYSYNEQFF	TGTGCCTGGGTTCCCAGGTACTCCTACAATGAGCAGTTCTTC
NA	TRBV12-1	TRBJ2-4	NA	CARIPGQGPPVLAKNIQYF	TGTGCCAGGATCCCGGGACAGGGGCCCCCCGTTTTAGCCAAAAACATTCAGTACTTC
NA	TRBV5-5	TRBJ1-1	once	CASSLFLNTEAFF	TGTGCCAGCAGCTTGTTCCTGAACACTGAAGCTTTCTTT
NA	TRBV5-1	TRBJ2-1	NA	CASSLGLDEQFF	TGCGCCAGCAGCTTGGGGCTAGATGAGCAGTTCTTC
NA	TRBV7-2	TRBJ2-2	once	CASDQRTGELFF	TGTGCCAGCGACCAGCGCACCGGGGAGCTGTTTTTT
NA	TRBV11-3	TRBJ2-2	NA	CASSSLHPTGELFF	TGTGCCAGCAGCTCCCTACATCCCACCGGGGAGCTGTTTTTT
TRBD2	TRBV28	TRBJ2-1	NA	CASSMAGGSYNEQFF	TGTGCCAGCAGTATGGCCGGGGGGTCCTACAATGAGCAGTTCTTC
NA	TRBV28	TRBJ1-1	NA	CASSLKDIRAFF	TGTGCCAGCAGTTTAAAGGACATAAGAGCTTTCTTT
NA	TRBV28	TRBJ1-1	once	CASRRRIGGTEAFF	TGTGCCAGCAGGCGCAGAATCGGGGGCACTGAAGCTTTCTTT
NA	TRBV11-3	TRBJ2-1	NA	CASSLAGHSSYNEQFF	TGTGCCAGCAGCTTAGCTGGCCATAGCTCCTACAATGAGCAGTTCTTC
NA	TRBV14	TRBJ1-4	NA	CASSQGRARGNEKLFF	TGTGCCAGCAGCCAAGGCCGAGCAAGGGGTAATGAAAAACTGTTTTTT
NA	TRBV9	TRBJ2-5	few	CASSVAPQGKETQYF	TGTGCCAGCAGCGTAGCTCCTCAGGGAAAAGAGACCCAGTACTTC
TRBD1	TRBV11-2	TRBJ1-3	NA	CASSSLRDRKSGNTIYF	TGTGCCAGCAGCTCCCTCCGGGACAGGAAATCTGGAAACACCATATATTTT
NA	TRBV9	TRBJ2-1	NA	CASSVENVIYNEQFF	TGTGCCAGCAGCGTAGAAAACGTTATCTACAATGAGCAGTTCTTC
TRBD2	TRBV30	TRBJ2-7	NA	CAWRLTSGSYEQYF	TGTGCCTGGAGGCTGACTAGCGGGAGTTACGAGCAGTACTTC
TRBD1	TRBV9	TRBJ2-7	NA	CASSANVGTAYEQYF	TGTGCCAGCAGCGCGAACGTCGGGACAGCATACGAGCAGTACTTC
NA	TRBV6-5	TRBJ1-2	NA	CATQPRRALYGYTF	TGTGCCACCCAACCGAGACGAGCGCTCTATGGCTACACCTTC
TRBD1	TRBV11-2	TRBJ1-1	NA	CASSLVDRVDTEAFF	TGTGCCAGCAGCTTGGTGGACAGGGTGGACACTGAAGCTTTCTTT